Below, 25 T cell receptor beta chains from the same sample are listed, as sequenced in a study of shared clonotypes between healthy human individuals. The assay was immunoSEQ multiplex PCR, and TCRdb's table has in-frame clones only and misses some. The table records fewer than 1.4 million clones, around 82% of them present only once. Sequencing was performed on memory CD4+ T cells from PBMCs. Subset: CD45RA-negative fraction. Every receptor here comes from a man aged 18 to 29 in good health. Some clones in this sample may be carry-over from other donors' samples.

This clone was counted once. This chain connects TRBV27 to TRBJ1-5, with 9 bases lining up with TRBD1. Germline V gene sequence: CDR1 MNHEY, CDR2 SMNVEV (reference sequence). After removal of 0 bases from V and 13 bases from J, the junction contained 16 bases not matched to a gene. This CDR3 comprises 17 residues. The CDR3 sequence: CASSLSLSSGTGNWQHF. The CDR3 coding sequence is TGTGCCAGCAGTTTATCCCTTTCATCCGGGACAGGGAATTGGCAGCATTTT.

This chain links TRBV7-6 with TRBJ2-3; D call uncertain. Germline V gene sequence: CDR1 SGHVS, CDR2 FNYEAQ. Trimming removed 5 bases at V and 0 bases at J, with 12 bases between. The CDR3 is 15 amino acids. Here the CDR3 reads CASSLRVSSTDTQYF. CDR3 sequence (DNA): TGTGCCAGCAGCCTTAGGGTCTCTAGCACAGATACGCAGTATTTT. The whole variable domain, remainder taken from reference TRBV7-6 and TRBJ2-3, is GAGVSQSPRYKVTKRGQDVALRCDPISGHVSLYWYRQALGQGPEFLTYFNYEAQQDKSGLPNDRFSAERPEGSISTLTIQRTEQRDSAMYRCASSLRVSSTDTQYFGPGTRLTVL.

The chain has TRBV11-2 and TRBJ2-5; TRBD2 is a possible D gene (5 bases). V was pared by 9 bases and J by 5 bases, with 10 bases between. Germline V CDR1 and CDR2: SGHAT, FQNNGV. The length of the CDR3 is 11 residues. The CDR3 region is CARGRTETQYF. The CDR3 DNA is TGTGCCAGGGGGAGAACGGAGACCCAGTACTTC.

The V call is TRBV19, the J call TRBJ1-1; D gene ambiguous. V gave up 5 bases and J gave up 11 bases, with 15 bases separating them. Germline CDR1 and CDR2: LNHDA and SQIVND (reference sequence). The CDR3 has 12 residues. The CDR3 loop is CASSAGRTGAFF. In DNA form, the CDR3 reads TGTGCCAGTAGTGCCGGACGAACCGGGGCTTTCTTT.

The CDR3 bases are TGTGCCAGCAGTTCCCAAGTCGGACAGGACTACGAGCAGTACTTC. Its protein is CASSSQVGQDYEQYF. The rearrangement joins TRBV27 to TRBJ2-7; 7 positions match TRBD1. The V gene's germline CDR1 is MNHEY and CDR2 SMNVEV (reference sequence). Trimming at V came to 4 bases and at J to 3 bases, leaving 9 bases not matched to a gene. The CDR3 contains 15 residues.

This chain connects TRBV10-3 to TRBJ2-1, with 8 bases aligning to TRBD1. CDR1 and CDR2 (germline): ENHRY, SYGVKD. This CDR3 has 15 amino acids. V lost 8 bases and J lost 2; bases outside the gene matches: 8. The CDR3 is CAIQEYRGAYNEQFF. In DNA form, the CDR3 reads TGTGCCATCCAAGAATACAGGGGGGCCTACAATGAGCAGTTCTTC.

This rearrangement joins TRBV5-1 to TRBJ2-7, with 9 bases that match TRBD1. In germline, CDR1 is SGHRS, CDR2 YFSETQ. The junction had 10 bases not matched to a gene; V was cut back by 4 bases and J by 5 bases. The CDR3 contains 15 residues. The CDR3 sequence is CASSAGTGLRNEQYF. In DNA form, the CDR3 reads TGCGCCAGCAGCGCGGGGACAGGGCTAAGGAACGAGCAGTACTTC.

This clone appeared a single time. V usage is TRBV18 and J usage is TRBJ2-3, with D possibly TRBD2 on 6 matching bases. The length of the CDR3 is 16 residues. The V end was cut by 1 base, the J end by 0 bases, with 11 bases between. Germline assignment: CDR1 KGHSH and CDR2 LQKENI. DNA of the CDR3: TGTGCCAGCTCACCACGACGGGAGAGGAGCACAGATACGCAGTATTTT. Its protein product is CASSPRRERSTDTQYF.

The V call is TRBV5-1, the J call TRBJ2-4, with a tentative D call TRBD2 (5 bases). The ends were cut back, 3 bases at V and 8 bases at J, with 21 bases in the middle. Per the germline V gene, CDR1 is SGHRS and CDR2 is YFSETQ. This CDR3 is 16 amino acids long. The chain's CDR3 is CASSSSYLGGSDIQYF. The CDR3 coding sequence is TGCGCCAGCAGCTCGTCCTACTTAGGAGGTTCGGACATTCAGTACTTC.

This clone showed up just a few times. The J gene is TRBJ1-1, the V gene TRBV14, with 8 positions matching TRBD1. The V and J ends lost 1 base and 3 bases, in that order; junction bases with no gene match: 7. The CDR3 is 16 amino acids. Per germline, CDR1 SGHDN and CDR2 FVKESK. CDR3 nucleotides: TGTGCCAGCAGCCAAGCAGGGGGCGCGGTGTACACTGAAGCTTTCTTT. Translating it yields CASSQAGGAVYTEAFF.

V gene TRBV5-4 combines with J gene TRBJ2-5; D may be TRBD1 (6 bases). The CDR3 loop spans 14 amino acids. Trimming left V 4 bases short and J 3 bases short, with 13 bases between. The germline gives CDR1 SGHNT, CDR2 YYREEE (reference sequence). DNA for the CDR3: TGTGCCAGCAGCCTGAACCAGGGGAAAGAGACCCAGTACTTC. Protein: CASSLNQGKETQYF.

This clone was picked up a small number of times. CDR3 in DNA: TGCAGCGGGGACAGGGCAGATACGCAGTATTTT. It translates to CSGDRADTQYF. The rearrangement uses TRBV29-1 and TRBJ2-3, with TRBD1 matching over 9 bases. The CDR3 loop spans 11 amino acids. The germline CDR1 and CDR2 sequences are SQVTM and ANQGSEA. Germline trimming cut 7 bases from V and 4 bases from J; bases unmatched to any gene: 0.

V gene TRBV7-8 combines with J gene TRBJ1-5; 7 bases are a match to TRBD1. Losses at the gene ends were 8 bases for V and 9 bases for J; bases not matched to a gene: 7. Per the germline V gene, CDR1 is SGHVS and CDR2 is FQNEAQ. This CDR3 spans 12 amino acids. CDR3 sequence: CASGQDVWPQHF. The DNA of the CDR3 is TGTGCCAGCGGACAGGACGTTTGGCCCCAGCATTTT.

There are a few counts of this clone. This may arise from a read error, as a much more abundant clone is one base away. This sample includes further DNA sequences coding for the same CDR3. This chain connects TRBV29-1 to TRBJ1-2; no definite D call. The CDR3 is 12 residues long. The germline V gene has CDR1 SQVTM and CDR2 ANQGSEA. CDR3: CSVSVGNYGYTF. In nucleotides, the CDR3 is TGCAGCGTTTCGGTGGGTAACTATGGTTACACCTTC.

The chain joins TRBV9 to TRBJ2-1; possible D gene TRBD1, 5 bases. Germline CDR1 and CDR2: SGDLS and YYNGEE. There are 16 residues in the CDR3. Trimming removed 0 bases from V and 6 bases from J, with 16 bases in between. CDR3 sequence: CASSVGGPDRGNEQFF. The CDR3, as DNA: TGTGCCAGCAGCGTAGGGGGCCCAGACCGAGGCAATGAGCAGTTCTTC.

This chain joins TRBV5-1 and TRBJ2-1; D is unclear. The CDR3 runs to 17 residues. V dropped 0 bases and J dropped 2 bases, with 15 bases sitting between them. Germline V gene sequence: CDR1 SGHRS, CDR2 YFSETQ. Here the CDR3 reads CASSLATAIPAYNEQFF. Here the CDR3 DNA reads TGCGCCAGCAGCTTGGCCACGGCCATCCCAGCCTACAATGAGCAGTTCTTC.

The V call is TRBV5-4, the J call TRBJ2-1, with 10 bases aligning to TRBD2. The trim removed 4 bases at V and 6 bases at J, leaving 10 bases unmatched. The CDR3 is made up of 16 amino acids. Germline CDR1 and CDR2: SGHNT and YYREEE (reference sequence). As DNA, the CDR3 is TGTGCCAGCAGCCCAAGGGGGTTAGCGGGAGGCAATGAGCAGTTCTTC. This translates into CASSPRGLAGGNEQFF.

The chain recombines TRBV10-3 with TRBJ2-7; D may be TRBD2 (5 bases). Germline V lookup: CDR1 ENHRY, CDR2 SYGVKD. Trimming cost V 11 bases and J 0 bases, with 14 bases left between them. The CDR3 is 13 amino acids. CDR3 coding DNA: TGTGCCTCCAGTGGGAGAATCTCCTACGAGCAGTACTTC. As protein: CASSGRISYEQYF.

The chain uses TRBV5-1 and TRBJ2-7; D is unclear. V was pared by 6 bases and J by 7 bases, with 23 bases between. The germline CDR1 and CDR2 sequences are SGHRS and YFSETQ. The CDR3 loop spans 15 amino acids. Written as DNA, the CDR3 is TGCGCCAGCACCCCCGAGGATGGCACGCTTTGGGAGCAGTACTTC. Protein sequence: CASTPEDGTLWEQYF.

J is TRBJ2-7 and V is TRBV6-1; D perhaps matches TRBD2 (5 bases). The germline V gene encodes CDR1 MNHNS and CDR2 SASEGT. The CDR3 loop spans 15 amino acids. With 6 bases removed from V and 2 bases from J, the gap between germline ends came to 17 bases. This CDR3 reads CASRTGGHWPYEQYF. CDR3 in DNA: TGTGCCAGCAGGACTGGAGGCCACTGGCCCTACGAGCAGTACTTC.

The gene calls are TRBV7-3 and TRBJ2-2, with TRBD2 matching 7 bases. Trimming removed 5 bases from V and 7 bases from J; junction bases left unmatched: 7. Germline V gives CDR1 SGHTA, CDR2 FQGTGA. The length of the CDR3 is 14 residues. The CDR3 loop reads CASSPWDYGGELFF. The CDR3 nucleotides read TGTGCCAGCAGCCCCTGGGACTATGGCGGGGAGCTGTTTTTT.

The V and J genes are TRBV5-1 and TRBJ2-5, with D perhaps TRBD2 (6 bases). V gave up 7 bases and J gave up 2 bases, with 15 bases separating them. This CDR3 has 14 residues. The germline gives CDR1 SGHRS, CDR2 YFSETQ. CDR3 sequence: CASGSGVIQETQYF. The CDR3 bases are TGCGCCAGCGGGTCGGGAGTGATACAAGAGACCCAGTACTTC.

The rearrangement joins TRBV9 to TRBJ1-3; 7 positions match TRBD1. CDR1 is SGDLS and CDR2 is YYNGEE in the germline V gene. After removal of 4 bases from V and 1 base from J, the junction contained 8 bases not matched to a gene. The CDR3 consists of 16 residues. In DNA form, the CDR3 reads TGTGCCAGCAGCACTCAGACAGGGCTTTCTGGAAACACCATATATTTT. Translation gives CASSTQTGLSGNTIYF.

The V gene is TRBV11-2, the J gene TRBJ2-7, with TRBD2 matching 12 bases. Germline V gene lookup returns CDR1 SGHAT and CDR2 FQNNGV. V trimming: 3 bases; J trimming: 4 bases; junction bases outside the gene matches: 4. CDR3 length: 15 residues. The CDR3 region is CASSLTSGGHYEQYF. The CDR3 DNA sequence: TGTGCCAGCAGCTTGACTAGCGGGGGTCATTACGAGCAGTACTTC.

This clone is a singleton in its sample. The genes are TRBV5-1 and TRBJ2-1, with D unresolved. Trimming removed 1 base at V and 5 bases at J, with 10 bases between. Germline V lookup: CDR1 SGHRS, CDR2 YFSETQ. This CDR3 has 14 amino acids. The CDR3 loop reads CASSLFPPNNEQFF. DNA for the CDR3: TGCGCCAGCAGCTTGTTTCCCCCCAACAATGAGCAGTTCTTC. The whole variable domain, remainder taken from reference TRBV5-1 and TRBJ2-1, is KAGVTQTPRYLIKTRGQQVTLSCSPISGHRSVSWYQQTPGQGLQFLFEYFSETQRNKGNFPGRFSGRQFSNSRSEMNVSTLELGDSALYLCASSLFPPNNEQFFGPGTRLTVL.